The 19 T cell receptor beta chains reported below all come from one sample, sequenced in a study of blood T cell repertoires in COVID-19. Method: immunoSEQ multiplex PCR; TCRdb's copy keeps in-frame clones and lacks some. The sample records about 290,000 clones, roughly 89% being singletons. Sequenced sample: PBMCs or T cells enriched from blood (not recorded which). The receptors were sampled from a middle-aged woman who had recovered from COVID-19.

J is TRBJ2-3 and V is TRBV5-1; TRBD1 agrees at 8 bases. Per germline, CDR1 SGHRS and CDR2 YFSETQ. Germline trimming cut 2 bases from V and 5 bases from J; bases unmatched to any gene: 4. The CDR3 totals 14 residues. The CDR3 region is CASSLGQGGDTQYF. CDR3 DNA sequence: TGCGCCAGCAGCTTAGGACAGGGTGGAGATACGCAGTATTTT.

The gene calls are TRBV6-5 and TRBJ1-1; 8 positions agree with TRBD1. V was clipped by 2 bases and J by 6 bases; unmatched bases: 8. Germline CDR1 MNHEY, CDR2 SVGAGI. This CDR3 has 15 amino acids. CDR3 bases: TGTGCCAGCAGTTACAAGTTTCAGGGGGCGCCTGAAGCTTTCTTT. Translated, it gives CASSYKFQGAPEAFF.

The V gene is TRBV2, the J gene TRBJ1-2, with 8 bases matching TRBD1. The CDR3 is 13 amino acids. V lost 4 bases, J lost 7 bases, and 5 bases stayed unmatched. Germline CDR1 reads SNHLY; CDR2 reads FYNNEI. CDR3 sequence reads: CASSATGGAGYTF. CDR3 nucleotide sequence: TGTGCCAGCAGTGCTACAGGGGGAGCTGGCTACACCTTC.

The table lists this clone with a count of one. The rearrangement joins TRBV7-3 to TRBJ2-7; D gene unclear. V lost 0 bases and J lost 5, with 8 bases in between. CDR1 is SGHTA, CDR2 FQGTGA, per germline. This CDR3 is 13 amino acids long. The CDR3 loop reads CASSLTPVNEQYF. The CDR3 DNA sequence: TGTGCCAGCAGCTTAACTCCTGTAAACGAGCAGTACTTC.

This clone was detected a few times. V and J are TRBV2 and TRBJ1-6, with D tentatively TRBD1 (6 bases). Germline CDR1 SNHLY, CDR2 FYNNEI. The V and J ends lost 8 bases and 11 bases respectively, with 10 bases between them. The CDR3 runs to 11 residues. The CDR3 protein is CASDEGAPLHF. DNA for the CDR3: TGTGCCAGCGATGAGGGGGCACCCCTCCACTTT.

The chain employs TRBV15 and TRBJ2-3; maybe TRBD1 (6 bases). The CDR3 loop spans 15 amino acids. V dropped 2 bases and J dropped 1 base, with 10 bases sitting between them. CDR1 and CDR2 from the germline V gene are LNHNV and YYDKDF (reference sequence). CDR3 sequence reads: CATSRRRQGTDTQYF. CDR3 DNA: TGTGCCACCAGCAGACGTAGACAGGGCACAGATACGCAGTATTTT. Complete variable domain (other parts from reference TRBV15 and TRBJ2-3): DAMVIQNPRYQVTQFGKPVTLSCSQTLNHNVMYWYQQKSSQAPKLLFHYYDKDFNNEADTPDNFQSRRPNTSFCFLDIRSPGLGDTAMYLCATSRRRQGTDTQYFGPGTRLTVL.

This chain links TRBV10-3 with TRBJ2-5, with 13 bases lining up with TRBD2. Germline V gene lookup returns CDR1 ENHRY and CDR2 SYGVKD. V lost 2 bases to trimming and J lost 5 bases; unmatched junction nucleotides: 2. The CDR3 runs 15 residues. CDR3: CAISELGLAGETQYF. DNA for the CDR3: TGTGCCATCAGTGAGCTGGGACTAGCGGGGGAGACCCAGTACTTC.

This clone was seen a single time. The gene calls are TRBV6-5 and TRBJ1-6; 10 bases line up with TRBD1. J gave up 10 bases and V 2 bases, and 5 bases lay outside the gene matches. This CDR3 comprises 15 residues. CDR1 is MNHEY and CDR2 is SVGAGI in the germline V gene. The CDR3 DNA reads as TGTGCCAGCAGTTACACCGGGACAGGGGACTCACCCCTCCACTTT. This gives the protein CASSYTGTGDSPLHF.

This chain joins TRBV19 and TRBJ2-1; 12 bases map to TRBD1. The CDR3 is 17 amino acids. CDR1 and CDR2 from the germline V gene are LNHDA and SQIVND (reference sequence). V gave up 3 bases and J gave up 0 bases; unmatched junction bases: 3. CDR3 nucleotides: TGTGCCAGTAGTATCGCGGGACAGGGGGCCTCCTACAATGAGCAGTTCTTC. This sequence encodes CASSIAGQGASYNEQFF.

This chain links TRBV5-1 with TRBJ2-5; 9 bases are shared with TRBD2. V dropped 9 bases and J dropped 0; count of bases not matched to a gene: 15. The germline V gene has CDR1 SGHRS and CDR2 YFSETQ. This CDR3 contains 17 residues. CDR3 nucleotides: TGCGCCACTTCTCTGGGACTAGCCACGGGGTACCAAGAGACCCAGTACTTC. Residues: CATSLGLATGYQETQYF.

The chain employs TRBV5-4 and TRBJ1-2; 8 bases are shared with TRBD1. CDR3 size: 18 residues. Looked up from germline, CDR1 is SGHNT and CDR2 is YYREEE (reference sequence). J gave up 0 bases and V 4 bases, and 14 bases lay outside the gene matches. CDR3 amino acids: CASSQIRGRPHPNYGYTF. The CDR3 DNA reads TGTGCCAGCAGCCAAATCAGGGGGCGCCCTCATCCTAACTATGGCTACACCTTC.

The chain combines TRBV7-3 with TRBJ2-2; the D gene is possibly TRBD1 (6 bases). With 6 bases removed from V and 2 bases from J, the gap between germline ends came to 13 bases. The CDR3 length is 15 residues. Germline V gene data show CDR1 as SGHTA and CDR2 as FQGTGA. CDR3 amino acids: CASRLQGSNTGELFF. In DNA form, the CDR3 reads TGTGCCAGCAGATTACAGGGCTCAAACACCGGGGAGCTGTTTTTT.

This chain connects TRBV7-2 to TRBJ2-7, with D possibly TRBD1 on 6 matching bases. Germline V lookup: CDR1 SGHTA, CDR2 FQGNSA. This CDR3 comprises 16 residues. The V and J ends lost 1 base and 7 bases respectively, with 20 bases between them. The CDR3 loop is CASSLGAPSLQGEQYF. CDR3 DNA: TGTGCCAGCAGCTTAGGGGCCCCTAGCCTCCAGGGGGAGCAGTACTTC.

This chain joins TRBV11-2 and TRBJ2-1; 7 bases match TRBD2. The germline CDR1 and CDR2 sequences are SGHAT and FQNNGV. CDR3 length: 15 residues. Unmatched junction bases numbered 8, after V lost 3 bases and J lost 6 bases. CDR3 in DNA: TGTGCCAGCAGCTTCCGGGACCCGGGGGGCAATGAGCAGTTCTTC. Its protein is CASSFRDPGGNEQFF.

The chain couples TRBV7-2 to TRBJ2-1; D uncertain. The germline gives CDR1 SGHTA, CDR2 FQGNSA. This CDR3 has 13 amino acids. Trimming removed 5 bases from V and 4 bases from J, with 9 bases in between. The CDR3 sequence is CASSPQAYNEQFF. The CDR3 bases are TGTGCCAGCAGCCCTCAGGCTTACAATGAGCAGTTCTTC.

This clone was detected only a few times. The chain combines TRBV6-4 with TRBJ1-5; D gene uncertain. V shed 4 bases and J shed 6 bases, with 10 bases lying between them. The CDR3 runs 13 residues. Germline V CDR1 and CDR2: MRHNA, SNTAGT. The CDR3, as DNA: TGTGCCAGCAGTGGGGAGGTCAGTCAGCCCCAGCATTTT. Translating it yields CASSGEVSQPQHF.

The CDR3 is CASSRTGPEQYF. CDR3 nucleotide sequence: TGTGCCAGCAGCCGGACAGGGCCCGAGCAGTACTTC. The chain employs TRBV5-8 and TRBJ2-7; the match to TRBD1 covers 8 bases. After removal of 4 bases from V and 6 bases from J, the junction contained 3 bases not matched to a gene. CDR1 SGHTS and CDR2 YDEGEE come from the germline V gene. This CDR3 is 12 amino acids long.

V gene TRBV5-1 combines with J gene TRBJ1-1; D remains ambiguous. The ends were cut back, 4 bases at V and 0 bases at J, with 19 bases in the middle. The CDR3 spans 17 residues. Germline lookup yields CDR1 SGHRS and CDR2 YFSETQ. The CDR3 region is CASSLLGLDHMNTEAFF. CDR3 DNA: TGCGCCAGCAGCCTACTAGGATTAGACCACATGAACACTGAAGCTTTCTTT.

This clone was observed a single time. Here the CDR3 DNA reads TGCACCAGCAGCCAAGTTCCCATGAGCGAGCAGTACTTC. It specifies CTSSQVPMSEQYF. The chain is built from TRBV1 and TRBJ2-7; the D segment call TRBD2 is taken from the table without a DNA check. TRBV1 is a recognized pseudogene. The CDR3 totals 13 residues.